The 18 T cell receptor beta chains presented below share a single source sample, sequenced in a study of shared T cell receptors in the human thymus. Clones were sequenced by immunoSEQ multiplex PCR, and TCRdb holds only the in-frame ones, with some missing. The sample consists of some 660,000 clones, around 87% of them appearing once. These same data were also listed under a study on human thymus T cells.

The sequencing sample was made of thymocytes. The receptors here all came from a boy younger than two with a congenital heart defect.

The chain uses TRBV14 and TRBJ2-7; 11 nucleotides line up with TRBD2. The V gene end was trimmed by 1 base and the J gene end by 2 bases; junction bases not matched to a gene: 10. From germline, CDR1 is SGHDN and CDR2 FVKESK. There are 18 residues in the CDR3. This CDR3 reads CASSQGSLAGGDPYEQYF. CDR3 nucleotide sequence: TGTGCCAGCAGCCAAGGATCGCTAGCGGGGGGAGATCCCTACGAGCAGTACTTC.

The V and J genes are TRBV18 and TRBJ2-1, with 8 bases fitting TRBD2. The germline V gene has CDR1 KGHSH and CDR2 LQKENI. V shed 2 bases and J 6 bases; nucleotides not matched to a gene: 12. The CDR3 extends over 17 amino acids. The CDR3 is CASSPIGREGSGNEQFF. CDR3 DNA sequence: TGTGCCAGCTCACCAATTGGTCGGGAGGGCTCTGGCAATGAGCAGTTCTTC. Full variable domain (missing parts from reference TRBV18 and TRBJ2-1): NAGVMQNPRHLVRRRGQEARLRCSPMKGHSHVYWYRQLPEEGLKFMVYLQKENIIDESGMPKERFSAEFPKEGPSILRIQQVVRGDSAAYFCASSPIGREGSGNEQFFGPGTRLTVL.

V usage is TRBV6-7 and J usage is TRBJ2-7, with 9 bases that match TRBD2. TRBV6-7 is an open reading frame, and its role is uncertain. With V trimmed by 6 bases and J by 5 bases, 5 bases remained unmatched. CDR3 length: 13 amino acids. CDR3 sequence: CASRRKREDEQYF. The DNA for the CDR3 is TGTGCCAGCAGACGAAAGCGGGAGGACGAGCAGTACTTC.

A note on this clone: The junction shows a germline mismatch at one end, possibly a read error. The chain uses TRBV10-2 and TRBJ2-5, with TRBD1 matching 8 bases. Germline assignment: CDR1 WSHSY and CDR2 SAAADI. The CDR3 length is 16 residues. The chain's CDR3 is CASSVESGTGQGTQYF. In nucleotides, the CDR3 is TGCGCCAGCAGTGTGGAGTCCGGGACAGGTCAAGGGACCCAGTACTTC.

The chain has TRBV6-6 and TRBJ2-7; 11 bases are shared with TRBD2. CDR1 is MNHNY, CDR2 SVGAGI, per germline (reference sequence). The CDR3 is 14 residues long. V shed 5 bases, J shed 4 bases, and the junction held 4 bases outside the gene matches. The CDR3 region is CASSRLAGKYEQYF. As DNA, the CDR3 is TGTGCCAGCAGTCGACTAGCGGGGAAATACGAGCAGTACTTC.

J is TRBJ2-1 and V is TRBV28; no clear D gene. V was shortened by 5 bases and J by 5 bases, with 4 bases between the two germline ends. CDR3 length: 11 amino acids. Germline CDR1 MDHEN, CDR2 SYDVKM. The CDR3 region has the DNA TGTGCCAGCAGTGCTAACAATGAGCAGTTCTTC. Its translation: CASSANNEQFF.

The J gene is TRBJ1-2, the V gene TRBV5-1, with 7 nucleotides matching TRBD1. The CDR3 covers 17 residues. The germline V gene encodes CDR1 SGHRS and CDR2 YFSETQ. Trimming took 3 bases from V and 6 from J; bases not matched to a gene: 17. The CDR3 nucleotides are TGCGCCAGCAGCTGTGGGACCGGGACAGAGATGTTGGATGGCTACACCTTC. Protein: CASSCGTGTEMLDGYTF.

The chain employs TRBV6-5 and TRBJ2-1; TRBD2 aligns across 8 bases. With 2 bases clipped from V and 5 bases from J, the junction kept 8 bases outside the gene matches. This CDR3 has 16 amino acids. Germline lookup yields CDR1 MNHEY and CDR2 SVGAGI. The CDR3 here is CASSYRASGPNNEQFF. CDR3 DNA: TGTGCCAGCAGTTACCGGGCTAGCGGGCCAAACAATGAGCAGTTCTTC.

The genes are TRBV18 and TRBJ2-1; tentative D call: TRBD1 (5 bases). Trimming shortened V by 3 bases and J by 7 bases, and 7 bases separated the two germline ends. CDR1 is KGHSH, CDR2 LQKENI, per germline. The CDR3 contains 12 residues. CDR3 loop: CASSPTANEQFF. CDR3 DNA: TGTGCCAGCTCACCGACAGCAAATGAGCAGTTCTTC.

The chain joins TRBV10-3 to TRBJ2-5; D not resolved. This CDR3 is 15 amino acids long. With 9 bases removed from V and 0 bases from J, the gap between germline ends came to 17 bases. The germline gives CDR1 ENHRY, CDR2 SYGVKD. CDR3 amino acids: CAIRLFGGYQETQYF. The CDR3 DNA sequence: TGTGCCATACGTCTATTCGGCGGATACCAAGAGACCCAGTACTTC.

The chain combines TRBV5-4 with TRBJ2-7; 10 nucleotides line up with TRBD1. Trimming cost V 3 bases and J 1 base; bases outside gene matches: 7. Looked up from germline, CDR1 is SGHNT and CDR2 is YYREEE (reference sequence). CDR3 size: 16 residues. The DNA of the CDR3 is TGTGCCAGCAGCTCAACGGGACAGGGGCCATCCTACGAGCAGTACTTC. Protein product: CASSSTGQGPSYEQYF.

This chain uses TRBV19 with TRBJ1-1; 7 positions agree with TRBD1. The CDR3 length is 15 residues. Germline CDR1 and CDR2: LNHDA and SQIVND (reference sequence). Germline trimming cut 4 bases from V and 3 bases from J; bases unmatched to any gene: 8. The CDR3 DNA follows: TGTGCCAGTAGTACACCAGGGGGATACGACACTGAAGCTTTCTTT. This encodes CASSTPGGYDTEAFF.

The genes are TRBV6-6 and TRBJ2-3, with 10 bases lining up with TRBD2. The V gene's germline CDR1 is MNHNY and CDR2 SVGAGI (reference sequence). The CDR3 sequence is 16 residues long. V was pared by 4 bases and J by 3 bases, with 7 bases of the junction left unmatched. The CDR3: CASSSPGLAETDTQYF. The CDR3 bases are TGTGCCAGCAGTTCTCCCGGACTAGCGGAAACAGATACGCAGTATTTT.

The genes are TRBV7-2 and TRBJ2-7, with D unresolved. Trimming shortened V by 8 bases and J by 7 bases, and 24 bases separated the two germline ends. Germline CDR1 SGHTA, CDR2 FQGNSA. The CDR3 sequence is 15 residues long. In DNA, the CDR3 is TGTGCCAGCTGCCCCTGGTCCGGGTCGGTCTGTGAGCAGTACTTC. This gives the protein CASCPWSGSVCEQYF.

V gene TRBV4-1 combines with J gene TRBJ2-1; 13 bases agree with TRBD2. Germline CDR1 reads MGHRA; CDR2 reads YSYEKL. The V and J ends lost 1 base and 6 bases, in that order; junction bases with no gene match: 9. This CDR3 contains 18 residues. In nucleotides, the CDR3 is TGCGCCAGCAGCCAAGGTGGGACTAGCGGGGCCTTCTCCAATGAGCAGTTCTTC. It specifies CASSQGGTSGAFSNEQFF.

The chain employs TRBV6-6 and TRBJ2-7; D unclear. Trimming stripped 6 bases from V and 2 bases from J, with 17 bases between. CDR1 MNHNY and CDR2 SVGAGI come from the germline V gene (reference sequence). The CDR3 spans 15 residues. The CDR3 bases are TGTGCCAGCAGAAACACTCCTACAGTCCCCTACGAGCAGTACTTC. The encoded protein is CASRNTPTVPYEQYF.

The table lists this clone with a few counts. This chain links TRBV4-1 with TRBJ1-3; D is unclear. The CDR3 sequence is 14 residues long. Germline CDR1 reads MGHRA; CDR2 reads YSYEKL. V lost 0 bases and J 3 bases, leaving 6 bases between the germline ends. DNA for the CDR3: TGCGCCAGCAGCCAAGACTCGTATGGAAACACCATATATTTT. It is translated as CASSQDSYGNTIYF.

The V gene is TRBV5-6, the J gene TRBJ1-2, with D perhaps matching TRBD1 (6 bases). Trimming took 0 bases from V and 4 from J, leaving 10 bases between them. This CDR3 is built from 14 residues. Germline CDR1 SGHDT, CDR2 YYEEEE. The CDR3: CASSLVRGGYGYTF. The CDR3 coding sequence is TGTGCCAGCAGCTTGGTCAGGGGTGGCTATGGCTACACCTTC.